This TCR beta chain was identified during a study of T-cell reconstitution after alpha-beta-depleted transplantation in children. Library preparation (for TCRbeta) was performed with unique molecular identifiers. Using its own MiXCR run on the PCR reads, TCRdb lists one record per CDR3 protein. The table has fewer than 450,000 distinct CDR3 sequences, 15% to 20% seen once. Trimming took off 5 bases at V and 10 bases at J, with 33 bases between the two ends. The CDR3 runs to 19 residues. Germline V gene data show CDR1 as SGHAT and CDR2 as FQNNGV. Study observations and caveats: Two months or so post-transplant, alpha-beta T cells reportedly derived from several hundred expanded graft clones. Fresh T-cell production supplied most of the T-cell counts and diversity seen one year after transplant. For some patients, TCRbeta diversity was high at day 60 because of recipient T cells and thymic progenitors that survived.

Note on this clonotype: Its cognate antigen is unknown.

This chain connects TRBV11-2 to TRBJ2-1; TRBD2 might be the D (6 bases). This TCR came from a male patient between 2 and 15 years old who had a stem cell transplant for acute lymphoblastic leukemia, so the T cells may come from the graft donor. Sequencing used PBMCs, mostly from graft donor cells, obtained 360 days after TCRalphabeta/CD19-depleted stem cell transplant. The CDR3 sequence: CASSAPLFSLANRRVEQFF. The CDR3, as DNA: TGTGCCAGCAGCGCGCCCCTCTTCTCTCTAGCGAACCGGAGGGTAGAGCAGTTCTTC.